This TCR beta chain was captured in a study of siplizumab effects on memory and regulatory T cells. CDR3 length: 13 amino acids. Germline assignment: CDR1 MNHEY and CDR2 SVGAGI. Trimming stripped 7 bases from V and 5 bases from J, with 14 bases between. Whole-study results and caveats: An assignable phenotype, naive or memory, was missing from roughly 76-95% of proliferating CD4+ or CD8+ clones. With siplizumab, cumulative frequency of CD4+ memory-derived alloreactive sequences dropped significantly.

With regard to this clone: What it recognizes is unknown.

Profiled with immunoSEQ multiplex PCR; TCRdb holds only in-frame clones, not every one. The profile shows about 100,000 clones, more than 85% of them singletons. The receptor's source is a human donor in good health. This chain uses TRBV6-5 with TRBJ1-2, with a possible D match to TRBD1 (6 bases). Sequenced input: CD4+ T cells sorted from blood. CDR3 coding DNA: TGTGCCAGCAATGGACAGAATACTTATGGCTACACCTTC. Its protein is CASNGQNTYGYTF.